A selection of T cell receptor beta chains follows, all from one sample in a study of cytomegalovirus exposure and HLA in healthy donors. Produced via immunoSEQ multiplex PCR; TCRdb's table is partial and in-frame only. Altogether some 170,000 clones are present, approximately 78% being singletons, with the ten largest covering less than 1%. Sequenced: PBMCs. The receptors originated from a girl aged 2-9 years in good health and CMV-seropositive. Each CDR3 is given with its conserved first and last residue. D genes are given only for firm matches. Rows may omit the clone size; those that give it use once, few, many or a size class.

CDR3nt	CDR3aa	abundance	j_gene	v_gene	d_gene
TGTGCCAGCAGCTGGGCGGGACAGGGTTTGGGAGATACGCAGTATTTT	CASSWAGQGLGDTQYF	.	TRBJ2-3	TRBV7-9	TRBD1
TGCGCCAGCACCCACTACAATGAGCAGTTCTTC	CASTHYNEQFF	.	TRBJ2-1	TRBV10-2	.
TGTGCCAGCAGCCCCCCGGTGAACACTGAAGCTTTCTTT	CASSPPVNTEAFF	.	TRBJ1-1	TRBV7-9	.
TGCAGCACCCGGACAGGGGGTATGGCTGAAGCTTTCTTT	CSTRTGGMAEAFF	.	TRBJ1-1	TRBV29-1	TRBD1
TGCAGCGTGGCCGTAATCACTGAAGCTTTCTTT	CSVAVITEAFF	.	TRBJ1-1	TRBV29-1	.
TGCGCCAGCAGGCTAGCGGGTATGAACACCGGGGAGCTGTTTTTT	CASRLAGMNTGELFF	few	TRBJ2-2	TRBV5-1	TRBD2
TGTGCCAGCAGCTTGGGGGTACAGGGGTCCCTATTC	CASSLGVQGSLF	.	TRBJ2-7	TRBV5-4	TRBD1
TGTGCCAGTAGTATAGGGCGGGGTTACAATGAGCAGTTCTTC	CASSIGRGYNEQFF	.	TRBJ2-1	TRBV19	.
TGTGCCAGCAGCTTAACTTGGGAGGGCCAGTACTTC	CASSLTWEGQYF	.	TRBJ2-5	TRBV7-9	TRBD2
TGTGCCTGGAGTGTAAAACGGCGGTTCAGCGGGACCAAAGAGACCCAGTACTTC	CAWSVKRRFSGTKETQYF	.	TRBJ2-5	TRBV30	TRBD2
TGTGCCAGCAGGGGACATTACCCCTTCTCCTACAATGAGCAGTTCTTC	CASRGHYPFSYNEQFF	.	TRBJ2-1	TRBV7-9	.
TGTGCCAGCGAGGTTAGACACTCAGCGGTCTGCCACGAGCAGTACTTC	CASEVRHSAVCHEQYF	.	TRBJ2-7	TRBV6-9	.
TGTGCCAGCAGCGGGGACTTAAGGGGCTACACCTTC	CASSGDLRGYTF	once	TRBJ1-2	TRBV9	.
TGTGCCATCAGTGTTACAGGGCAAGATTACGAGCAGTACTTC	CAISVTGQDYEQYF	.	TRBJ2-7	TRBV10-3	.
TGCGCCAGCAGCTTCCACGGGAGGGGGCGAACGACCGGGGAGCTGTTTTTT	CASSFHGRGRTTGELFF	.	TRBJ2-2	TRBV5-1	.
TGCGCCAGCAGCTTACAGGGGTCCGCCTACGAGCAGTACTTC	CASSLQGSAYEQYF	.	TRBJ2-7	TRBV5-1	TRBD1
TGTGCCAGCAGCTTATTCAAGTCTCGTGGGACTAGCGGGAGAATAGATACGCAGTATTTT	CASSLFKSRGTSGRIDTQYF	.	TRBJ2-3	TRBV7-6	TRBD2
TGTGCCAGCAGCGGTACAGGGGGCCTCCCTCCAGATACGCAGTATTTT	CASSGTGGLPPDTQYF	.	TRBJ2-3	TRBV7-2	TRBD1
TGTGCCAGCAGCTCCTTGACAGGGGGCGCAGGTGAAGCTTTCTTT	CASSSLTGGAGEAFF	.	TRBJ1-1	TRBV7-3	TRBD1
TGTGCCAGCCAAAGTAGTACTGAAGCTTTCTTT	CASQSSTEAFF	.	TRBJ1-1	TRBV2	.
TGTGCCAGCAGCTTAGGGTCTAGCGGTACAGAGACCCAGTACTTC	CASSLGSSGTETQYF	.	TRBJ2-5	TRBV7-2	TRBD2
TGTGCCTGGACCACCGGTGTAAGCCGGGAGCTGTTTTTT	CAWTTGVSRELFF	.	TRBJ2-2	TRBV30	.
TGCGCCAGCAGTGAGAGAGGTCCGGGGAGCACAGATACGCAGTATTTT	CASSERGPGSTDTQYF	.	TRBJ2-3	TRBV10-2	.